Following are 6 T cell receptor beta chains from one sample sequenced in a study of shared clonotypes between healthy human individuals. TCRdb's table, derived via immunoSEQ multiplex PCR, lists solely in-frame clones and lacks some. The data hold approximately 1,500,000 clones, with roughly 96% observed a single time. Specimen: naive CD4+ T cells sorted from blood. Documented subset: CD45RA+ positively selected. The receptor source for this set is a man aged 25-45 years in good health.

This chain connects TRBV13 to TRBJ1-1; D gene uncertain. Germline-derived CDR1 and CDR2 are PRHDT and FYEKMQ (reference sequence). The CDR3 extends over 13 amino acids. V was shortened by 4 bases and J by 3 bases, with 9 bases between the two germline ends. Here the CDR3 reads CASSSTPYTEAFF. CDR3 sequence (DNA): TGTGCCAGCAGCTCAACACCATACACTGAAGCTTTCTTT.

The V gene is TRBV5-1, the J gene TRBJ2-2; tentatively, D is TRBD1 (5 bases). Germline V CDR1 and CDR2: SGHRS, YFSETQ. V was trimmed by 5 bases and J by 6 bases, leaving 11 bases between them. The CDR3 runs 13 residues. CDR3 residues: CASSIAGPGELFF. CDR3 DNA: TGCGCCAGCAGTATCGCAGGGCCCGGGGAGCTGTTTTTT.

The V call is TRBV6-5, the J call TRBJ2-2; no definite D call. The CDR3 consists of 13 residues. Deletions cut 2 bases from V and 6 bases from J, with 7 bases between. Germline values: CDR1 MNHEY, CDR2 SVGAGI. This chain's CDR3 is CASSYGPPGELFF. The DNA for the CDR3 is TGTGCCAGCAGTTACGGGCCCCCCGGGGAGCTGTTTTTT.

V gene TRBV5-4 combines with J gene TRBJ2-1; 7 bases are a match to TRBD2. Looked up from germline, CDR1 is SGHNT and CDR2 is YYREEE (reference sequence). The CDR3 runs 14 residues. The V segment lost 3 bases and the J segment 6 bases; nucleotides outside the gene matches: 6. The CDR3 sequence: CASSYGGRINEQFF. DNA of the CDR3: TGTGCCAGCAGCTACGGGGGGAGGATCAATGAGCAGTTCTTC.

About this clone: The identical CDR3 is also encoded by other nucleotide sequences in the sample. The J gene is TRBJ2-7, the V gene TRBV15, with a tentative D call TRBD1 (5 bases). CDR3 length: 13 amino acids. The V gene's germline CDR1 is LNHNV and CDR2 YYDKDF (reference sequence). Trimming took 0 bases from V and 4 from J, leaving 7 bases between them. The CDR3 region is CATSRDREYEQYF. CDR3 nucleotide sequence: TGTGCCACCAGCAGAGACAGGGAATACGAGCAGTACTTC. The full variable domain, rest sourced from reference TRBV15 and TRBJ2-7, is DAMVIQNPRYQVTQFGKPVTLSCSQTLNHNVMYWYQQKSSQAPKLLFHYYDKDFNNEADTPDNFQSRRPNTSFCFLDIRSPGLGDTAMYLCATSRDREYEQYFGPGTRLTVT.

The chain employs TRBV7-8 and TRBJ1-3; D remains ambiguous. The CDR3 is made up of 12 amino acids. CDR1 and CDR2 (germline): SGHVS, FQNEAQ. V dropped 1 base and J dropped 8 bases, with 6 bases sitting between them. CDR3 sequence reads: CASSLDTDTIYF. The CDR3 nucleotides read TGTGCCAGCAGCTTAGATACGGACACCATATATTTT. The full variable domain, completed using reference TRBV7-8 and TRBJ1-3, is GAGVSQSPRYKVAKRGQDVALRCDPISGHVSLFWYQQALGQGPEFLTYFQNEAQLDKSGLPSDRFFAERPEGSVSTLKIQRTQQEDSAVYLCASSLDTDTIYFGEGSWLTVV.